This record looks at one TCR beta chain sequence and its context. Additional DNA sequences in this sample encode the identical CDR3. Germline CDR1 SQVTM, CDR2 ANQGSEA. The CDR3 has 11 amino acids. V was cut by 3 bases and J by 5 bases, with 7 bases left in between. Study processing details: Amplified reference gene primers provided the basis for estimating nucleated cell counts. Assay: immunoSEQ multiplex PCR; the TCRdb copy retains only in-frame clones and omits some. V and J calls and clone size are copied from that table; D and trimming were computed from the DNA. Of 210,000 or so clones in the sample, roughly 80% were seen once. This specimen belongs to a study of blood T cell repertoires in COVID-19. Overall study: Whether acute or convalescent, the COVID-19 samples came from the United States, Italy and Spain. PBMCs, B-cell-depleted T cells, or T cells provided the cDNA or gDNA that made up the material.

The clonotype was recovered from an elderly woman with acute or convalescent COVID-19. Source material: peripheral blood. This chain links TRBV29-1 with TRBJ1-2; no reliable D call. CDR3 sequence reads: CSVERGYGYTF. CDR3 DNA sequence: TGCAGCGTTGAGCGGGGTTATGGCTACACCTTC.